This T cell receptor (beta chain) came from a study of T-cell reconstitution after alpha-beta-depleted transplantation in children. Preparation of the TCRbeta library used unique molecular identifiers. TCRdb re-called the PCR reads with MiXCR, one entry per CDR3 protein. The data hold fewer than 550,000 distinct CDR3 sequences, with 11% observed a single time. The V gene lost 6 bases and the J gene lost 10 bases, with 18 bases spanning the gap. Germline V gives CDR1 MDHEN, CDR2 SYDVKM. This CDR3 region has 13 residues. There are a few counts of this clonotype. This sequence was found in a female patient aged 2-15 years who had a stem cell transplant for aplastic anemia, so the T cells may come from the graft donor. This chain joins TRBV28 and TRBJ1-1; D gene uncertain. The sample here was PBMCs, mostly from graft donor cells, taken 180 days after TCRalphabeta/CD19-depleted stem cell transplant. DNA for the CDR3: TGTGCCAGCAGCCCCAGGTCAAGGTTGAGAGCTTTCTTT. Translation: CASSPRSRLRAFF.